What follows describes a single T cell receptor beta chain. Its recognized antigen is unknown. No base-level quality is on record; no much larger clone is a single base apart. V and J lose 6 bases and 9 bases, and a span of 20 bases separates them. According to the germline V gene, CDR1 reads SNHLY and CDR2 reads FYNNEI. The CDR3 goes from the cysteine to the phenylalanine over 14 residues. Only CDR3 DNA is held: 42 bases, read in frame from base 1. Collaborating institutions collected whole blood in K2EDTA tubes following their own protocols. For TCRbeta analysis, collaborator samples were shipped as frozen whole blood, as isolated PBMCs, or as DNA extracted from either sample type. These data belong to a study of blood T cell repertoires in COVID-19 (dated by TCRdb to about 2020). Describing the broader study: Collaborator samples came from the United States, Italy and Spain and covered acute and convalescent phases of COVID-19. Sample metadata almost always included a de-identified subject ID, COVID-19 status, age in years and sex. A freely available public database, intended as a resource for researchers studying the immune response to SARS-CoV-2, is where the repertoires were released. The dataset comprised deeply sampled blood TCRbeta repertoires from subjects exposed to, actively infected with, or recovered from COVID-19. The samples were drawn from two sources: the first 160 participants of the ongoing ImmuneRACE study, and about 1,300 subjects contributed by 6 global collaborators. The material from the prospective study consisted of cDNA or gDNA derived from T cells, B-cell-depleted T cells, or PBMCs. HLA class I and class II types, where available, came from metadata supplied by the sample provider rather than from assay-based typing.

What the research found in general, with its limitations: Clinical and demographic metadata were provided uncurated, with the amount varying by source and participant.

TCRbeta CDR3 regions were amplified from genomic DNA using the immunoSEQ Assay, a bias-controlled multiplex PCR. Turning to the authors' computational methods: The number of nucleated cells in each sample was estimated by amplification of reference gene primers within the assay. To quantify the absolute abundance of each unique TCRbeta CDR3 rearrangement, sequence reads were collapsed and filtered. Productive Simpson clonality was computed per sample as the square root of Simpson's diversity index over productive rearrangements. Drawn from immuneACCESS, this table holds only the in-frame rearrangements with V and J called that TCRdb kept. Clones are partly lost; checked studies trace under half to an unresolved V gene and leave the rest unexplained. Clone size and V and J calls were adopted from that table, with D and trimming inferred from the DNA. This sample is represented by 40,000 or so clones; 88% of them were singletons. Around 9.6% of the sample is taken by the ten largest.

Sequenced material: peripheral blood. The chain employs TRBV2 and TRBJ1-1; the D gene is not confidently resolved. The clonotype comes from a human donor in a cohort sampled during active COVID-19. The CDR3 has the sequence CASRGELGFLQAFF. The DNA sequence is as follows: TGTGCCAGCAGGGGAGAGCTGGGCTTCCTACAAGCTTTCTTT.